This T cell receptor beta chain was captured by sequencing in a study of blood T cell repertoires in COVID-19. V shed 4 bases and J 3 bases; nucleotides not matched to a gene: 10. CDR1 is SGHNT, CDR2 YYREEE, per germline (reference sequence). This CDR3 region has 15 residues. Method: immunoSEQ multiplex PCR; TCRdb's copy keeps in-frame clones and lacks some. The sample holds around 300,000 clones; 70% to 90% are singletons and the top ten take about 5.7%. This TCR was recovered from a woman in her thirties who had recovered from COVID-19. This chain connects TRBV5-4 to TRBJ2-7, with 7 bases aligning to TRBD1. The sequenced sample was PBMCs or T cells enriched from blood (not recorded which). CDR3 DNA sequence: TGTGCCAGCAGCGAGGGGGCCCCGGCTGGCTACGAGCAGTACTTC. Protein product: CASSEGAPAGYEQYF. The complete variable domain, with remaining parts taken from reference TRBV5-4 and TRBJ2-7, reads ETGVTQSPTHLIKTRGQQVTLRCSSQSGHNTVSWYQQALGQGPQFIFQYYREEENGRGNFPPRFSGLQFPNYSSELNVNALELDDSALYLCASSEGAPAGYEQYFGPGTRLTVT.